These 20 T cell receptor beta chains originate from one sample sequenced in a study of molecular identifiers for immune sequencing clone quantification (dated by TCRdb to between 2018 and 2020). The library was obtained by PCR. Sequencing used an Illumina HiSeq 4000. TCRdb itself trimmed the public reads at Q25 with fastp, ran MiXCR and retained productive beta chains. Here each entry gathers all rows of one CDR3 protein and keeps the most common genes and DNA. In all, the sample holds about 640,000 distinct CDR3 sequences, and nearly 20% of those were seen once. The ten largest account for 0.85% of the sample. Sequencing used naive CD8+ T cells from blood, with Jurkat cell RNA spiked in. The cell subset or site label corresponds to: FACS-sorted CD8+CD4-CCR7+CD45RA+ naive T cells. These receptors came from a human donor in good health. Some libraries in this study had Jurkat cell RNA spiked in.

This clonotype has a count of ten or more. This chain connects TRBV19 to TRBJ2-7; D is uncertain. This CDR3 comprises 15 residues. CDR1 is LNHDA and CDR2 is SQIVND in the germline V gene (reference sequence). V was trimmed by 1 base and J by 3 bases, leaving 13 bases between them. The DNA of the CDR3 is TGTGCCAGTAGTATAGGAGCCGGAGTCAACTACGAGCAGTACTTC. This encodes CASSIGAGVNYEQYF. Full variable domain (outside the CDR3, taken from reference TRBV19 and TRBJ2-7): DGGITQSPKYLFRKEGQNVTLSCEQNLNHDAMYWYRQDPGQGLRLIYYSQIVNDFQKGDIAEGYSVSREKKESFPLTVTSAQKNPTAFYLCASSIGAGVNYEQYFGPGTRLTVT.

This clonotype was seen repeatedly, ten times or more. DNA of the CDR3: TGCGCCAGCAGCCAAGGAGTGAAGGAAAAACTGTTTTTT. Translated: CASSQGVKEKLFF. The genes are TRBV4-3 and TRBJ1-4; D remains unclear. This CDR3 region has 13 residues. Germline loops: CDR1 LGHNA, CDR2 YSLEER. Between the trimmed V and J ends, which lost 1 base and 8 bases, there was a span of 8 bases.

This clonotype was seen ten or more times. The chain couples TRBV19 to TRBJ1-1; TRBD1 might be the D (5 bases). Germline V gene data show CDR1 as LNHDA and CDR2 as SQIVND (reference sequence). V lost 6 bases and J lost 4, with 21 bases in between. CDR3 size: 16 residues. CDR3 sequence: CASRNSDGGGGTEAFF. CDR3 coding DNA: TGTGCCAGTAGAAACTCGGACGGCGGGGGGGGCACTGAAGCTTTCTTT.

Comments on this clonotype: A single base separates this from a much larger clone, so it may be a read error. This CDR3 fails to terminate in the conserved phenylalanine or tryptophan, so it likely reflects a read error. The chain joins TRBV27 to TRBJ2-4, with 12 bases identical to TRBD1. V shed 5 bases and J 5 bases; nucleotides not matched to a gene: 7. Germline V gene lookup returns CDR1 MNHEY and CDR2 SMNVEV (reference sequence). CDR3 size: 16 residues. CDR3 sequence reads: CASSLGTGGFQNIQYS. The CDR3 DNA follows: TGTGCCAGCAGTCTTGGGACAGGGGGCTTCCAAAACATTCAGTACTCC.

This clonotype has ten or more counts. The rearrangement links TRBV4-3 to TRBJ2-1; TRBD2 matches at 10 bases. V lost 4 bases, J lost 12 bases, and 15 bases stayed unmatched. Per the germline V gene, CDR1 is LGHNA and CDR2 is YSLEER. This CDR3 is built from 16 residues. The CDR3 is CASSPNLAGEEWGQFF. In nucleotides, the CDR3 is TGCGCCAGCAGCCCGAACCTAGCGGGAGAGGAATGGGGGCAGTTCTTC.

This clonotype was recorded many times. This sequence joins TRBV18 and TRBJ2-7, with D unclear. The V and J ends lost 6 bases and 6 bases respectively, with 6 bases between them. CDR1 and CDR2 (germline): KGHSH, LQKENI. The CDR3 extends over 10 amino acids. CDR3 bases: TGTGCCAGCTCTGGGCCCGAGCAGTACTTC. Its translation: CASSGPEQYF.

This chain joins TRBV28 and TRBJ2-3, with a tentative D call TRBD2 (5 bases). V was cut by 4 bases and J by 4 bases, with 18 bases left in between. The CDR3 contains 16 residues. The V gene's germline CDR1 is MDHEN and CDR2 SYDVKM. CDR3 sequence: CASSSGLSVVADTQYF. CDR3 nucleotide sequence: TGTGCCAGCAGTTCTGGTCTTAGCGTGGTTGCAGATACGCAGTATTTT.

This clonotype was recorded a few times. The rearrangement links TRBV27 to TRBJ1-1; the D is unclear. The CDR3 consists of 11 residues. From germline, CDR1 is MNHEY and CDR2 SMNVEV (reference sequence). Trimming shortened V by 8 bases and J by 3 bases, and 7 bases separated the two germline ends. CDR3 sequence (DNA): TGTGCCAGCCCTGAATACACTGAAGCTTTCTTT. Translating it yields CASPEYTEAFF.

In regard to this clonotype: This may arise from a read error, as a much more abundant clone is one base away. The CDR3 sequence is CASSQDRAGGVNAGELFF. The CDR3 DNA follows: TGCGCCAGCAGCCAAGATCGGGCAGGGGGCGTCAACGCCGGGGAGCTGTTTTTT. The chain links TRBV4-3 to TRBJ2-2, with 8 bases lining up with TRBD1. The V gene's germline CDR1 is LGHNA and CDR2 YSLEER. This CDR3 spans 18 amino acids. Trimming removed 0 bases from V and 6 bases from J; junction bases left unmatched: 12.

The table lists this clonotype with many counts. The J gene is TRBJ2-1, the V gene TRBV29-1; D is unclear. Trimming cost V 2 bases and J 6 bases, with 11 bases left between them. Looked up from germline, CDR1 is SQVTM and CDR2 is ANQGSEA. CDR3 length: 13 residues. The CDR3 DNA is TGCAGCGTTGAACCACGGGCCGGCAATGAGCAGTTCTTC. As protein: CSVEPRAGNEQFF.

This clonotype was recorded at least ten times. V is TRBV5-5 and J is TRBJ2-7; no definite D call. V shed 1 base and J shed 5 bases, with 4 bases lying between them. This CDR3 spans 11 amino acids. CDR1 is SGHKS and CDR2 is YYEKEE in the germline V gene (reference sequence). The CDR3 region has the DNA TGTGCCAGCAGCTTGACGGACGAGCAGTACTTC. This codes for CASSLTDEQYF.

This chain joins TRBV27 and TRBJ2-7; 7 bases line up with TRBD2. The CDR3 runs to 16 residues. With V trimmed by 4 bases and J by 4 bases, 13 bases remained unmatched. Germline loops: CDR1 MNHEY, CDR2 SMNVEV (reference sequence). CDR3 sequence reads: CASSSQWGGEVYEQYF. The CDR3 DNA is TGTGCCAGCAGTTCCCAATGGGGGGGAGAGGTTTACGAGCAGTACTTC.

This rearrangement joins TRBV19 to TRBJ1-5; D gene ambiguous. Germline CDR1 is LNHDA and CDR2 is SQIVND (reference sequence). The V and J ends lost 7 bases and 0 bases respectively, with 7 bases between them. The CDR3 sequence is 13 residues long. The DNA for the CDR3 is TGTGCCAGTACCCAATATAGCAATCAGCCCCAGCATTTT. Its protein is CASTQYSNQPQHF.

A note on this clonotype: A read error may be the cause here, since a much bigger clone is one base away. The chain carries TRBV29-1 and TRBJ1-2; tentatively, D is TRBD1 (5 bases). The CDR3 extends over 16 amino acids. CDR1 is SQVTM, CDR2 ANQGSEA, per germline. In DNA form, the CDR3 reads TGCAGCGCTGAATCCAACCGGGGACTTTTTCACTATGGCTACACCTTC. Translated: CSAESNRGLFHYGYTF.

This clonotype was found many times. The genes are TRBV5-1 and TRBJ1-1; D is unclear. The V end was cut by 0 bases, the J end by 3 bases, with 9 bases between. The CDR3 is 14 amino acids. Germline V gives CDR1 SGHRS, CDR2 YFSETQ. CDR3 loop: CASSLAAADTEAFF. Written as DNA, the CDR3 is TGCGCCAGCAGCTTGGCCGCGGCCGACACTGAAGCTTTCTTT.

As to this clonotype: Given a much more abundant clone one base away, this may be a read error. The chain couples TRBV10-3 to TRBJ2-7; TRBD2 aligns across 8 bases. CDR1 ENHRY and CDR2 SYGVKD come from the germline V gene. The CDR3 contains 16 residues. This CDR3 reads CVISESTGLVAYEQYF. The CDR3 DNA sequence: TGTGTCATCAGTGAGTCGACGGGACTAGTCGCCTACGAGCAGTACTTC.

This chain links TRBV27 with TRBJ2-5; D might be TRBD2 (5 bases). The V end lost 4 bases, the J end lost 4 bases, and 13 bases lay between the germline ends. The CDR3 length is 14 residues. Germline CDR1 is MNHEY and CDR2 is SMNVEV (reference sequence). DNA for the CDR3: TGTGCCAGCAGTTCACTTTCAGGAGGAGAGACCCAGTACTTC. Its protein product is CASSSLSGGETQYF.

This clonotype was counted many times. The genes are TRBV27 and TRBJ2-5, with TRBD2 matching 8 bases. The CDR3 is 15 residues long. CDR1 is MNHEY and CDR2 is SMNVEV in the germline V gene (reference sequence). J lost 0 bases, V lost 1 base, and 1 base had no gene match. The CDR3 loop is CASSLLAGYQETQYF. The CDR3 coding sequence is TGTGCCAGCAGTTTATTAGCGGGGTACCAAGAGACCCAGTACTTC.

This clonotype was observed many times. The chain has TRBV29-1 and TRBJ2-7; 8 bases match TRBD1. The CDR3 contains 12 residues. Looked up from germline, CDR1 is SQVTM and CDR2 is ANQGSEA. V lost 8 bases to trimming and J lost 3 bases; unmatched junction nucleotides: 6. CDR3 nucleotides: TGCAGCACCCGGACAGGGATCTACGAGCAGTACTTC. Its protein product is CSTRTGIYEQYF.

This chain links TRBV7-9 with TRBJ1-2; no clear D gene. In germline, CDR1 is SEHNR, CDR2 FQNEAQ (reference sequence). V lost 1 base, J lost 3 bases, and 12 bases lay in between. The CDR3 sequence is 15 residues long. This CDR3 reads CASSLGSRNYYGYTF. DNA for the CDR3: TGTGCCAGCAGCTTAGGATCCAGGAACTACTATGGCTACACCTTC. Full variable domain (remainder filled in from reference TRBV7-9 and TRBJ1-2): DTGVSQNPRHKITKRGQNVTFRCDPISEHNRLYWYRQTLGQGPEFLTYFQNEAQLEKSRLLSDRFSAERPKGSFSTLEIQRTEQGDSAMYLCASSLGSRNYYGYTFGSGTRLTVV.